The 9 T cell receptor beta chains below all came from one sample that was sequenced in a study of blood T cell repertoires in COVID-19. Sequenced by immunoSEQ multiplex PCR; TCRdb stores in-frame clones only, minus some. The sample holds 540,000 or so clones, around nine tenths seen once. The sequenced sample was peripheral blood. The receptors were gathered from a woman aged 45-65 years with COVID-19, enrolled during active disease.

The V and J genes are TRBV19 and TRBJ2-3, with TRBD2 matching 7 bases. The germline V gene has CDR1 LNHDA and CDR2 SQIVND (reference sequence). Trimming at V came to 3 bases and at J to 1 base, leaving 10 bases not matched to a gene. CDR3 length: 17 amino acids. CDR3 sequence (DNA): TGTGCCAGTAGTATCCAGCCCCCGGCGGGAGGCACAGATACGCAGTATTTT. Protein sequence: CASSIQPPAGGTDTQYF.

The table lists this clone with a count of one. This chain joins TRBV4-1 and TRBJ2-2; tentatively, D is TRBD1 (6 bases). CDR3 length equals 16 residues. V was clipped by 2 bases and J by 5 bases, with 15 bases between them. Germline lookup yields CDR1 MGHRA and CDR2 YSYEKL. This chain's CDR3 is CASSQQPDRWTGELFF. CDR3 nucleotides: TGCGCCAGCAGCCAACAACCCGACAGGTGGACCGGGGAGCTGTTTTTT.

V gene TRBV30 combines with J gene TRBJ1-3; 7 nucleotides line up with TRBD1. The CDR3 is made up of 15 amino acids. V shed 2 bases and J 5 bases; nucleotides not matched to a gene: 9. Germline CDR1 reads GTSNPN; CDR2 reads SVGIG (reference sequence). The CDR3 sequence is CAWSPFGTVRNTIYF. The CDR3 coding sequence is TGTGCCTGGAGTCCCTTCGGGACAGTCCGAAACACCATATATTTT.

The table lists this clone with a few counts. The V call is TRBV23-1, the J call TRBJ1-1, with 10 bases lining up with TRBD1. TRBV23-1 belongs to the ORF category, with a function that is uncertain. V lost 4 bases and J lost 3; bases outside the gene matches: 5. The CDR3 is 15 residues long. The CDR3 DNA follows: TGCGCCAGCAGTCCCGACAGGGGGCGGGACACTGAAGCTTTCTTT. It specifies CASSPDRGRDTEAFF.

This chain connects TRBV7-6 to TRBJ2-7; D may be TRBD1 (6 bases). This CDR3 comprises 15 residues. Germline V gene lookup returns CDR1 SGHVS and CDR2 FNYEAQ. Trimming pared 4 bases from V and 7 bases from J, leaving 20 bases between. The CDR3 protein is CASSSTGNWAEEQYF. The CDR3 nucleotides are TGTGCCAGCAGCTCTACAGGGAACTGGGCCGAGGAGCAGTACTTC.

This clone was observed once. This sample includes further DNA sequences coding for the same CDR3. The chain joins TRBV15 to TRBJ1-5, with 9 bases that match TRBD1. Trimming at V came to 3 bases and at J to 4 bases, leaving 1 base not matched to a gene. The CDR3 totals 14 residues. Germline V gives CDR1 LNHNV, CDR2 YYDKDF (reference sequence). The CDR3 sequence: CATSRGTGNQPQHF. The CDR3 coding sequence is TGTGCCACCAGCAGGGGGACAGGGAATCAGCCCCAGCATTTT.

The CDR3 nucleotides are TGTGCCAGCAGTCCGCCCAGGGGGAGTGCAGCTAACTATGGCTACACCTTC. Translated, it gives CASSPPRGSAANYGYTF. The chain links TRBV27 to TRBJ1-2; 7 bases map to TRBD1. The germline CDR1 and CDR2 sequences are MNHEY and SMNVEV (reference sequence). The CDR3 consists of 17 residues. The trim removed 5 bases at V and 0 bases at J, leaving 12 bases unmatched.

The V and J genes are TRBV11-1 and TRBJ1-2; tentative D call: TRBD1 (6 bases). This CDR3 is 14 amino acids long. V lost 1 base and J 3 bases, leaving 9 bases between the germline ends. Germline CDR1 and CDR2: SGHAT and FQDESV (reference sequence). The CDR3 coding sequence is TGTGCCAGCAGCTTAGTCGCAGGGGACTATGGCTACACCTTC. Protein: CASSLVAGDYGYTF.

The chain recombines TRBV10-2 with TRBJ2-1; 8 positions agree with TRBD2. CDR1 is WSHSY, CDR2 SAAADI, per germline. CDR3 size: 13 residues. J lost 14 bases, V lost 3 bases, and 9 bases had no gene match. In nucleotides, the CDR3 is TGCGCCAGCAGTGAACGGGGGGGGCCCGATGAGTTCTTC. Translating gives CASSERGGPDEFF.